The clone carrying this TCR beta chain was counted ten times or more. Its antigen is unknown. This entry belongs to a study of T cell repertoires in cytomegalovirus infection. Study overall: Indications came from public TCR beta signatures; they pointed to CMV infection and to a matching HLA type. Study-level results: Summed frequency of shared TCR beta families picked out CMV carriers who also had the relevant HLA.

TCRdb redid the calling of the reads with MiXCR, one entry per CDR3 protein. The sample comprises roughly 230,000 distinct CDR3 sequences, about 20% of which are singletons, and around a sixth rests with the top ten. The germline CDR1 and CDR2 sequences are LNHNV and YYDKDF (reference sequence). V lost 0 bases and J lost 1; bases outside the gene matches: 14. The CDR3 is made up of 20 amino acids. J is TRBJ2-1 and V is TRBV15, with 8 bases lining up with TRBD2. This sequence was found in a human donor in good health (CMV status not recorded). Some clones in this sample may be carry-over from other donors' samples. Material for sequencing was CD8+ T cells from PBMCs. The CDR3, as DNA: TGTGCCACCAGCAGAGACCCACGTTCGGGGGGGCCTAATTCCTACAATGAGCAGTTCTTC. Protein product: CATSRDPRSGGPNSYNEQFF.